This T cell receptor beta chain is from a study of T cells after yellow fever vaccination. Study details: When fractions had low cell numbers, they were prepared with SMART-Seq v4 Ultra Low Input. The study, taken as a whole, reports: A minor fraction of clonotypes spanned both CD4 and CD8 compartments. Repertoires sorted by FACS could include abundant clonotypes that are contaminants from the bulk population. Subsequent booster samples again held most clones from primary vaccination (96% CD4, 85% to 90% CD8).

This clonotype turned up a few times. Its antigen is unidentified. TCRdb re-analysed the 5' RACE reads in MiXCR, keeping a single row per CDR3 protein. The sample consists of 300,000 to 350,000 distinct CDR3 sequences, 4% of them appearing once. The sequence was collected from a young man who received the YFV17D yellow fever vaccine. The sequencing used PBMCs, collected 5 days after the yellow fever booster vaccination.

The CDR3 spells CSVPWGATDTQYF. The CDR3 DNA reads TGCAGCGTTCCCTGGGGGGCGACAGATACGCAGTATTTT. The chain uses TRBV29-1 and TRBJ2-3; D tentatively reads TRBD1 or TRBD2 (6 bases each). CDR3 length equals 13 residues. V lost 5 bases and J 3 bases, leaving 12 bases between the germline ends. CDR1 is SQVTM and CDR2 is ANQGSEA in the germline V gene.